This is a list of T cell receptor beta chains from one sample in a study of technical replicates of blood from several donors. Clones were read by immunoSEQ multiplex PCR, and TCRdb kept only the in-frame ones, dropping some. The sample includes 70,000 or so clones, over 95% of them seen just once. Sequences were obtained from T cells isolated from PBMCs. The receptors were sampled from a human donor in good health. CDR3s leave out the opening cysteine and the closing phenylalanine or tryptophan. Size is stated for part of the rows, as once, few or many counts, or as a class when the clone is expanded.

TRBV6-1,once,ASRRTSGSTDTQY
TRBV27,-,ASSSTRGNTGELF
TRBV6-5,once,ASSYPPGDDEKLF
TRBV28,-,ASSSRGGAFMRKLF
TRBV7-9,once,ASMEGSTYNEQF
TRBV28,-,ASTTRGAGSSYNEQF
TRBV6-1,-,ASRPGLAFNEQF
TRBV19,once,ASSNRVGGYT
TRBV28,-,ASIQTSGRKTQY
TRBV7-8,once,ASSYRTGYEQY
TRBV6-4,-,ASSDRSWAGYNEQF
TRBV14,-,ASSLLSRDTQY
TRBV2,-,ASRRTGLAGEDTQY
TRBV19,once,ASSIKGAETQY
TRBV14,once,ASSQASGTYNEQF
TRBV6-1,-,ASSEPQSGGGFETQY
TRBV30,-,AWMSVVGNTIY
TRBV29-1,-,SLSSFGGLYNEQF
TRBV18,-,ASSPAIDSKETQY
TRBV6-1,-,ATGLAGQISEQF
TRBV6-6,once,ATAYVSYEQY
TRBV4-2,-,ASSQDPGGGTDTQY
TRBV6-1,-,ASSPSRNYNEQF
TRBV11-2,-,ASSWGRTYGYT
TRBV5-1,-,ASAGTSGYEQY
TRBV19,-,ASGQGTPTYEQY
TRBV6-5,once,ASRPGQVFSYEQY
TRBV30,-,AWSSGFNNEQF
TRBV7-7,-,ASSPRIAGQETQY
TRBV19,-,ASKSGGTVNQPQH
TRBV29-1,-,SVPARGSIGDTQY